These 3 T cell receptor beta chains were sequenced from one sample in a study of T cells in Graves' hyperthyroidism and ophthalmopathy (dated by TCRdb to the late 2010s). The method was multiplex PCR. The sequencer listed for this sample is Illumina HiSeq 2000. TCR beta CDR3 regions were amplified from RNA transcripts. For the first round of RT-PCR on the TCR CDR3, the HTBI primer set was used together with the Qiagen OneStep RT-PCR kit. TCRdb's own reprocessing of the public reads used fastp at Q25 and MiXCR and kept productive beta chains. Rows with a matching CDR3 protein are joined into one entry that keeps the most common DNA and genes. Recorded for this sample are about 420,000 distinct CDR3 sequences; around 16% of them occurred a single time. Around an eighth of the sample is in the top ten clones. Material: blood. Every receptor here comes from a woman aged 18-30 years with Graves' hyperthyroidism.

This clonotype was picked up a small number of times. The chain employs TRBV5-1 and TRBJ2-5; D gene unclear. Germline V gene data show CDR1 as SGHRS and CDR2 as YFSETQ. The CDR3 has 15 amino acids. V was pared by 0 bases and J by 0 bases, with 9 bases between. In nucleotides, the CDR3 is TGCGCCAGCAGCTTGGGGCCAGGCGACCAAGAGACCCAGTACTTC. Translation gives CASSLGPGDQETQYF.

V is TRBV9 and J is TRBJ2-2; D may be TRBD1 (5 bases). The CDR3 is made up of 16 amino acids. Germline V gives CDR1 SGDLS, CDR2 YYNGEE. V lost 0 bases to trimming and J lost 5 bases, with 14 bases between them. CDR3 amino acids: CASSVGVQAGTGELFF. CDR3 in DNA: TGTGCCAGCAGCGTAGGTGTCCAAGCAGGGACCGGGGAGCTGTTTTTT.

This clonotype has ten or more counts. The chain recombines TRBV5-1 with TRBJ2-1, with 8 bases lining up with TRBD2. This CDR3 region has 18 residues. The germline CDR1 and CDR2 sequences are SGHRS and YFSETQ. J gave up 0 bases and V 1 base, and 9 bases lay outside the gene matches. CDR3 residues: CASSLRTSSPSSYNEQFF. The DNA for the CDR3 is TGCGCCAGCAGCTTGAGGACTAGCTCCCCCAGCTCCTACAATGAGCAGTTCTTC. Full variable domain (rest looked up from reference TRBV5-1 and TRBJ2-1): KAGVTQTPRYLIKTRGQQVTLSCSPISGHRSVSWYQQTPGQGLQFLFEYFSETQRNKGNFPGRFSGRQFSNSRSEMNVSTLELGDSALYLCASSLRTSSPSSYNEQFFGPGTRLTVL.